One and the same sample provided the 19 T cell receptor beta chains below, sequenced in a study of a mutant IDH1 vaccine in newly diagnosed glioma. What these receptors recognize is not known. Time point given: week 5, during vaccination. Topical imiquimod accompanied each vaccine dose, which consisted of 300 ug of mutant IDH1 20-mer peptide. The data were produced by immunoSEQ multiplex PCR, yet TCRdb's version contains in-frame clones alone and is incomplete. This sample has about 54,000 clones; 70% to 90% occur once, and the top ten carry roughly 3.5%. The source material was PBMCs, sampled from a glioma patient whose treatment included an IDH1 peptide vaccine. All receptors derive from a man aged 25 to 40 with glioma.

V usage is TRBV19 and J usage is TRBJ2-5; 7 bases fit TRBD2. This CDR3 region has 14 residues. After removal of 5 bases from V and 4 bases from J, the junction contained 7 bases not matched to a gene. The V gene's germline CDR1 is LNHDA and CDR2 SQIVND (reference sequence). CDR3 sequence reads: CASSPGPGGETQYF. The CDR3 region has the DNA TGTGCCAGTAGTCCGGGACCGGGAGGAGAGACCCAGTACTTC. The variable domain in full, with the rest retrieved from reference TRBV19 and TRBJ2-5, is DGGITQSPKYLFRKEGQNVTLSCEQNLNHDAMYWYRQDPGQGLRLIYYSQIVNDFQKGDIAEGYSVSREKKESFPLTVTSAQKNPTAFYLCASSPGPGGETQYFGPGTRLLVL.

The rearrangement joins TRBV5-1 to TRBJ2-5, with TRBD1 identical over 11 bases. The germline V gene has CDR1 SGHRS and CDR2 YFSETQ. The CDR3 is 16 amino acids. V was clipped by 4 bases and J by 1 base; unmatched bases: 6. CDR3 nucleotide sequence: TGCGCCAGCAGCCAAGGACAGGGGGCGACCCAAGAGACCCAGTACTTC. It codes for CASSQGQGATQETQYF.

The CDR3 region has the DNA TGTGCCAGCAACGTGAACGGAGCGGGGGCCTACGAGCAGTACTTC. Protein product: CASNVNGAGAYEQYF. The chain employs TRBV6-1 and TRBJ2-7, with 8 bases identical to TRBD2. In germline, CDR1 is MNHNS, CDR2 SASEGT. The CDR3 is made up of 15 amino acids. V was clipped by 7 bases and J by 2 bases; unmatched bases: 10.

The chain has TRBV11-2 and TRBJ1-4, with D possibly TRBD1 on 5 matching bases. The CDR3 sequence is 15 residues long. Per germline, CDR1 SGHAT and CDR2 FQNNGV. V was shortened by 0 bases and J by 7 bases, with 12 bases between the two germline ends. DNA for the CDR3: TGTGCCAGCAGCTTAGACGGCAGGGTGGGTGAAAAACTGTTTTTT. Translating gives CASSLDGRVGEKLFF.

This clone was counted between two and nine times. V usage is TRBV5-1 and J usage is TRBJ1-2; D unclear. Germline V gene sequence: CDR1 SGHRS, CDR2 YFSETQ. The V and J ends lost 3 bases and 4 bases respectively, with 7 bases between them. The CDR3 length is 12 residues. Written as DNA, the CDR3 is TGCGCCAGCAGCTCTATCGGCTATGGCTACACCTTC. Its protein product is CASSSIGYGYTF.

CDR3: CASSLRTGRTLHF. CDR3 nucleotides: TGTGCCAGCAGCTTACGGACAGGGAGGACCCTCCACTTT. The chain recombines TRBV7-8 with TRBJ1-6; 8 nucleotides align to TRBD1. Unmatched junction bases numbered 5, after V lost 2 bases and J lost 14 bases. Germline CDR1 SGHVS, CDR2 FQNEAQ. There are 13 residues in the CDR3. The variable domain in full, with the rest retrieved from reference TRBV7-8 and TRBJ1-6, is GAGVSQSPRYKVAKRGQDVALRCDPISGHVSLFWYQQALGQGPEFLTYFQNEAQLDKSGLPSDRFFAERPEGSVSTLKIQRTQQEDSAVYLCASSLRTGRTLHFGNGTRLTVT.

The gene calls are TRBV27 and TRBJ2-5; D gene unclear. The tail of the sequence fits TRBJ2-7 better, so the J call may be wrong. Germline V gene sequence: CDR1 MNHEY, CDR2 SMNVEV (reference sequence). The CDR3 length is 15 residues. The DNA for the CDR3 is TGTGCCAGCAGTTTGAGTGGGTTGAGAGCCTACGAGCAGTACTTC. Translation: CASSLSGLRAYEQYF.

V and J are TRBV5-6 and TRBJ2-1; D is perhaps TRBD1 (6 bases). The CDR3 sequence is 13 residues long. Germline V lookup: CDR1 SGHDT, CDR2 YYEEEE. V dropped 0 bases and J dropped 6 bases, with 7 bases sitting between them. CDR3 sequence: CASSLVRGNEQFF. In nucleotides, the CDR3 is TGTGCCAGCAGCTTGGTCAGGGGCAATGAGCAGTTCTTC.

This rearrangement joins TRBV27 to TRBJ2-7; TRBD1 is a possible D gene (6 bases). V lost 2 bases, J lost 4 bases, and 12 bases lay in between. Germline CDR1 MNHEY, CDR2 SMNVEV (reference sequence). The CDR3 loop spans 14 amino acids. The CDR3 DNA follows: TGTGCCAGCAGTTTAAAACAGGGTGGGTACGAGCAGTACTTC. Encoded protein: CASSLKQGGYEQYF.

The chain uses TRBV4-2 and TRBJ1-1; 7 bases match TRBD1. In germline, CDR1 is LGHNA, CDR2 YNFKEQ. Trimming cost V 4 bases and J 4 bases; bases outside gene matches: 9. CDR3 size: 15 residues. CDR3 protein: CASSLLEGAGTEAFF. In nucleotides, the CDR3 is TGTGCCAGCAGCCTCCTAGAGGGGGCTGGCACTGAAGCTTTCTTT.

This clone was found a few times. The gene calls are TRBV11-2 and TRBJ1-1, with D tentatively TRBD1 (5 bases). CDR1 and CDR2 from the germline V gene are SGHAT and FQNNGV. The CDR3 loop spans 15 amino acids. The V end lost 6 bases, the J end lost 3 bases, and 17 bases lay between the germline ends. As DNA, the CDR3 is TGTGCCAGCAGACTTCAGGGTGGCAAGCACACTGAAGCTTTCTTT. Amino acid sequence: CASRLQGGKHTEAFF.

The table lists this clone with a count of one. The V and J genes are TRBV5-6 and TRBJ1-6; D call uncertain. The CDR3 consists of 16 residues. Germline-derived CDR1 and CDR2 are SGHDT and YYEEEE. The V end lost 0 bases, the J end lost 7 bases, and 14 bases lay between the germline ends. CDR3 sequence (DNA): TGTGCCAGCAGCTTGGGTGGCTCGGTGTGGAATTCACCCCTCCACTTT. It yields the protein CASSLGGSVWNSPLHF. Variable domain in full (rest from reference TRBV5-6 and TRBJ1-6): DAGVTQSPTHLIKTRGQQVTLRCSPKSGHDTVSWYQQALGQGPQFIFQYYEEEERQRGNFPDRFSGHQFPNYSSELNVNALLLGDSALYLCASSLGGSVWNSPLHFGNGTRLTVT.

CDR3 nucleotides: TGCGCCAGCAGCCAAGTTGAGAGGCCCACAGATACGCAGTATTTT. This translates into CASSQVERPTDTQYF. The chain uses TRBV4-1 and TRBJ2-3, with D hard to call. This CDR3 contains 15 residues. CDR1 is MGHRA, CDR2 YSYEKL, per germline. V gave up 1 base and J gave up 2 bases, with 10 bases separating them.

The chain is built from TRBV2 and TRBJ1-6; perhaps TRBD1 as D (5 bases). From germline, CDR1 is SNHLY and CDR2 FYNNEI. Trimming took off 7 bases at V and 5 bases at J, with 21 bases between the two ends. The length of the CDR3 is 17 residues. The CDR3 here is CASTLQAGISDNSPLHF. The CDR3 nucleotides are TGTGCCAGCACCCTACAAGCAGGGATTTCGGATAATTCACCCCTCCACTTT.

The chain couples TRBV5-1 to TRBJ2-5; no firm D call. CDR3 length: 13 residues. Trimming took 1 base from V and 4 from J, leaving 8 bases between them. Germline CDR1 reads SGHRS; CDR2 reads YFSETQ. The CDR3 DNA sequence: TGCGCCAGCAGCTTGCCGGGTTCAGAGACCCAGTACTTC. Translating it yields CASSLPGSETQYF.

The chain has TRBV4-2 and TRBJ2-7, with D tentatively TRBD1 (6 bases). Germline loops: CDR1 LGHNA, CDR2 YNFKEQ. This CDR3 spans 16 amino acids. V was clipped by 4 bases and J by 0 bases, with 16 bases between them. The CDR3: CASSPKDSSSSYEQYF. The DNA of the CDR3 is TGTGCCAGCAGCCCTAAGGACAGTTCAAGCTCCTACGAGCAGTACTTC.

This clone came up a few times. The rearrangement links TRBV5-1 to TRBJ2-3, with 12 bases aligning to TRBD2. The V gene's germline CDR1 is SGHRS and CDR2 YFSETQ. This CDR3 spans 22 amino acids. J gave up 0 bases and V 1 base, and 18 bases lay outside the gene matches. The CDR3: CASSLSPPRTSGGKSSTDTQYF. In nucleotides, the CDR3 is TGCGCCAGCAGCTTGTCGCCACCCCGTACTAGCGGGGGGAAATCTAGCACAGATACGCAGTATTTT. The whole variable domain, remainder taken from reference TRBV5-1 and TRBJ2-3, is KAGVTQTPRYLIKTRGQQVTLSCSPISGHRSVSWYQQTPGQGLQFLFEYFSETQRNKGNFPGRFSGRQFSNSRSEMNVSTLELGDSALYLCASSLSPPRTSGGKSSTDTQYFGPGTRLTVL.

V and J are TRBV25-1 and TRBJ2-5; unclear D gene. The CDR3 contains 12 residues. Germline V CDR1 and CDR2: MGHDK, SYGVNS. V lost 5 bases to trimming and J lost 8 bases, with 12 bases between them. The CDR3 here is CASSWGIVTQYF. The CDR3 DNA reads as TGTGCCAGCAGTTGGGGTATCGTAACCCAGTACTTC. The entire variable domain, with the rest obtained from reference TRBV25-1 and TRBJ2-5, is as follows: EADIYQTPRYLVIGTGKKITLECSQTMGHDKMYWYQQDPGMELHLIHYSYGVNSTEKGDLSSESTVSRIRTEHFPLTLESARPSHTSQYLCASSWGIVTQYFGPGTRLLVL.

A single count supports this clone. The rearrangement uses TRBV19 and TRBJ1-1; D is unresolved. V gave up 1 base and J gave up 4 bases, with 4 bases separating them. CDR3 size: 12 residues. From germline, CDR1 is LNHDA and CDR2 SQIVND (reference sequence). The CDR3, as DNA: TGTGCCAGTAGTATAGGTAGCACTGAAGCTTTCTTT. Protein sequence: CASSIGSTEAFF.